Here is one TCR beta chain with its context. The V end lost 4 bases, the J end lost 1 base, and 10 bases lay between the germline ends. The germline V gene has CDR1 PRHDT and CDR2 FYEKMQ (reference sequence). The CDR3 spans 14 residues. Sequencing used immunoSEQ multiplex PCR; TCRdb keeps in-frame clones, though not all of them. The table includes 140,000 to 150,000 clones, 80% to 90% detected once. Cohorts were assigned according to the clinical history that participants reported. The source of the sample is a study of blood T cell repertoires in COVID-19. Whole-study context: Sample material is recorded as cDNA or gDNA derived from T cells, B-cell-depleted T cells, or PBMCs.

The sequence came from a woman aged 45 to 65 with acute COVID-19. This chain links TRBV13 with TRBJ1-1, with unresolved D. Sequencing input: PBMCs or T cells enriched from blood (not recorded which). The CDR3 loop is CASSSSGSNTEAFF. As DNA, the CDR3 is TGTGCCAGCAGCTCATCCGGGTCGAACACTGAAGCTTTCTTT.